The next 6 T cell receptor beta chains were all read from a single sample in a study of blood T cell repertoires in COVID-19. Data came from immunoSEQ multiplex PCR; TCRdb stores just in-frame clones and leaves some out. The sample has over 130,000 clones, about three quarters seen once; the top ten hold 4.5% to 5%. The material sequenced was peripheral blood. The source of these receptors is a woman older than 75 with active or convalescent COVID-19.

V gene TRBV6-6 combines with J gene TRBJ2-7; the match to TRBD2 covers 7 bases. Germline assignment: CDR1 MNHNY and CDR2 SVGAGI (reference sequence). This CDR3 is built from 14 residues. The V gene end was trimmed by 6 bases and the J gene end by 5 bases; junction bases not matched to a gene: 10. DNA of the CDR3: TGTGCCAGCAGACTTAGGCGGGAGTCTCACGAGCAGTACTTC. Encoded protein: CASRLRRESHEQYF.

The gene calls are TRBV29-1 and TRBJ2-7; D possibly corresponds to TRBD2 (6 bases). V lost 4 bases and J 0 bases, leaving 13 bases between the germline ends. The CDR3 extends over 14 amino acids. Germline lookup yields CDR1 SQVTM and CDR2 ANQGSEA. The DNA of the CDR3 is TGCAGCGTTGCGAGGCGGGGAAGCTCCTACGAGCAGTACTTC. Residues: CSVARRGSSYEQYF.

Worth noting for this clone: The identical CDR3 is also encoded by other nucleotide sequences in the sample. The genes are TRBV6-5 and TRBJ2-5; 11 bases line up with TRBD2. The CDR3 extends over 14 amino acids. J lost 5 bases, V lost 5 bases, and 4 bases had no gene match. Germline lookup yields CDR1 MNHEY and CDR2 SVGAGI. The CDR3 nucleotides are TGTGCCAGCAGTACTAGCGGGGGTCGGGAGACCCAGTACTTC. Its translation is CASSTSGGRETQYF.

The chain recombines TRBV7-9 with TRBJ2-1; 11 bases align to TRBD1. J lost 7 bases, V lost 2 bases, and 4 bases had no gene match. The V gene's germline CDR1 is SEHNR and CDR2 FQNEAQ (reference sequence). CDR3 length: 15 residues. Here the CDR3 reads CASSLRGQGVNEQFF. In DNA form, the CDR3 reads TGTGCCAGCAGCTTAAGGGGACAGGGGGTTAATGAGCAGTTCTTC.

The chain carries TRBV30 and TRBJ1-2, with D uncertain. The CDR3 spans 12 residues. Germline V gives CDR1 GTSNPN, CDR2 SVGIG (reference sequence). V lost 3 bases to trimming and J lost 2 bases, with 7 bases between them. The CDR3 loop is CAWRHPNYGYTF. CDR3 DNA: TGTGCCTGGAGACATCCAAACTATGGCTACACCTTC.

CDR3 region: CASSYAGIGTDTQYF. The CDR3 DNA reads TGTGCCAGCAGTTACGCAGGGATTGGCACAGATACGCAGTATTTT. The J gene is TRBJ2-3, the V gene TRBV6-2 or TRBV6-3; a possible D gene is TRBD1 (5 bases). Germline V lookup: CDR1 MNHEY, CDR2 SVGEGT. The CDR3 runs 15 residues. V gave up 2 bases and J gave up 1 base, with 10 bases separating them.